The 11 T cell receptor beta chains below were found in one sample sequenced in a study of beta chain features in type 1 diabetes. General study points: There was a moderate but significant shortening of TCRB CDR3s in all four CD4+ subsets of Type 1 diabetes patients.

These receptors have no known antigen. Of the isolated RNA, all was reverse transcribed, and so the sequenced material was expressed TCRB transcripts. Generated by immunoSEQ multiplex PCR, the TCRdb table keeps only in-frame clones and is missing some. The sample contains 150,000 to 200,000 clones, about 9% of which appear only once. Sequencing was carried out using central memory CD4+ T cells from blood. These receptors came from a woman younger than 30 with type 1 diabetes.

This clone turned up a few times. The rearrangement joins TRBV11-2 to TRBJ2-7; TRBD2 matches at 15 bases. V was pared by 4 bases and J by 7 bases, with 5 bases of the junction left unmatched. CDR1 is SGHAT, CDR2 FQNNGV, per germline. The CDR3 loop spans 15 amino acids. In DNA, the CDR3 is TGTGCCAGCAGCTCAGGGACTAGCGGGAGGAAGGAGCAGTACTTC. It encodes CASSSGTSGRKEQYF.

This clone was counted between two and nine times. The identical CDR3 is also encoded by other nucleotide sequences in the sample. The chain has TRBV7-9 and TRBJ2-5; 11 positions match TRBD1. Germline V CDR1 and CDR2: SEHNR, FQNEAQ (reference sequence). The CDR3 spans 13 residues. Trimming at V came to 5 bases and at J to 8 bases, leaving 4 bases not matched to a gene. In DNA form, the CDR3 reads TGTGCCAGCAGCCCGGGACAGGGGGAAACCCAGTACTTC. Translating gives CASSPGQGETQYF.

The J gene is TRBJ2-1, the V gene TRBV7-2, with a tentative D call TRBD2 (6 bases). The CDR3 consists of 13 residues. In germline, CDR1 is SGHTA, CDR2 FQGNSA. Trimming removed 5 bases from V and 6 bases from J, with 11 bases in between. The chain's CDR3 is CASSRGVPNEQFF. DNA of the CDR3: TGTGCCAGCAGCCGCGGGGTTCCCAATGAGCAGTTCTTC.

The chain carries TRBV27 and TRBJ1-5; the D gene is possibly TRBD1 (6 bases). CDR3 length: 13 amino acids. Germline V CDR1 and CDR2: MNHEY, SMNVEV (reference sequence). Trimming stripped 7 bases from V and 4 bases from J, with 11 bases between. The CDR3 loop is CASTTGRNQPQHF. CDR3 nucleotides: TGTGCCAGCACAACAGGGCGGAATCAGCCCCAGCATTTT.

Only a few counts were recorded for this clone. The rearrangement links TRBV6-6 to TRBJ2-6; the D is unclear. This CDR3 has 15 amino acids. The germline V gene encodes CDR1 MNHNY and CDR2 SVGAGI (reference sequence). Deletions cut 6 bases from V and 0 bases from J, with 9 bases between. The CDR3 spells CASRIQSSGANVLTF. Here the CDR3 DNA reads TGTGCCAGCAGAATACAGAGCTCTGGGGCCAACGTCCTGACTTTC.

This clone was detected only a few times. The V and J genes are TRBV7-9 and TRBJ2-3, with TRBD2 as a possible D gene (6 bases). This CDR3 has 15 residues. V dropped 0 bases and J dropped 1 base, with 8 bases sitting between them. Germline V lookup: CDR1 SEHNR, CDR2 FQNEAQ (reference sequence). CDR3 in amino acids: CASSLASGRTDTQYF. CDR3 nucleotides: TGTGCCAGCAGCTTAGCTAGCGGACGCACAGATACGCAGTATTTT.

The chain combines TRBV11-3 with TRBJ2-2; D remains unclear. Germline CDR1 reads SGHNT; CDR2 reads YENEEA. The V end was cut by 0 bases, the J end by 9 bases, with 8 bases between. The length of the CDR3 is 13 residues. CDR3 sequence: CASSLERGRELFF. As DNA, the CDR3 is TGTGCCAGCAGCTTAGAACGCGGAAGGGAGCTGTTTTTT.

CDR3 in amino acids: CATRAKGAGQGSSGANVLTF. The CDR3 nucleotides read TGTGCCACCAGGGCCAAAGGGGCGGGACAGGGATCCTCTGGGGCCAACGTCCTGACTTTC. V gene TRBV15 combines with J gene TRBJ2-6; 9 bases match TRBD1. V trimming: 6 bases; J trimming: 0 bases; junction bases outside the gene matches: 15. The CDR3 spans 20 residues. In germline, CDR1 is LNHNV, CDR2 YYDKDF (reference sequence).

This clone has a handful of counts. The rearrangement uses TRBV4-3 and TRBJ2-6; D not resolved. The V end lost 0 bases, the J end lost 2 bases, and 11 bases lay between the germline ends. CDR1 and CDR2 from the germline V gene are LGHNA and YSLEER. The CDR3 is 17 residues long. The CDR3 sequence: CASSQDLSVAGANVLTF. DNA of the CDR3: TGCGCCAGCAGCCAAGATCTTAGTGTCGCTGGGGCCAACGTCCTGACTTTC.

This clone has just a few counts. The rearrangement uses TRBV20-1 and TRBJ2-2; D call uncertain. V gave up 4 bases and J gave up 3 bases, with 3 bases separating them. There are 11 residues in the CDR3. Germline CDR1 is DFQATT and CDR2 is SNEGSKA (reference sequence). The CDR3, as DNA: TGCAGTGCTACGGACACCGGGGAGCTGTTTTTT. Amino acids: CSATDTGELFF.

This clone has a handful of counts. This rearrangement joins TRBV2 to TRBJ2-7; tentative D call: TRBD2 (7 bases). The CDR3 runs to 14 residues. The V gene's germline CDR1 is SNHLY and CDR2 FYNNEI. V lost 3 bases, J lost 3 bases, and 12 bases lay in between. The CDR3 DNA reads TGTGCCAGCAGTGATGGGGAGGGGGACTACGAGCAGTACTTC. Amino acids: CASSDGEGDYEQYF.